These 14 T cell receptor beta chains share one sample of origin, sequenced in a study of OX40 agonist ivuxolimab in advanced cancers. This table comes from immunoSEQ multiplex PCR, and its TCRdb copy is limited to in-frame clones, with some not included. Of 69,000 or so clones in the sample, 85% were seen once. The sample in question was CD4+ or CD8+ T cells sorted from blood, obtained in a trial of the OX40 agonist ivuxolimab. These receptor sequences come from an adult with an advanced solid tumor such as melanoma, head and neck, liver or kidney cancer.

The chain couples TRBV10-3 to TRBJ1-1; D call uncertain. CDR1 is ENHRY and CDR2 is SYGVKD in the germline V gene. Deletions cut 6 bases from V and 11 bases from J, with 22 bases between. CDR3 length: 14 residues. DNA for the CDR3: TGTGCCATCAGGGTCTTAACAGATTCGGAAGGTGCTTTCTTT. Protein product: CAIRVLTDSEGAFF.

This clone has just a few counts. V gene TRBV12-5 combines with J gene TRBJ1-1; D uncertain. This CDR3 is 16 amino acids long. The germline gives CDR1 LGHNT, CDR2 FRNRAP. V gave up 3 bases and J gave up 0 bases, with 14 bases separating them. The CDR3 DNA reads TGTGCTAGTGGTTTCAGACGGGGTTCGCTGAACACTGAAGCTTTCTTT. Translated: CASGFRRGSLNTEAFF.

V and J are TRBV7-2 and TRBJ2-2; TRBD1 is a possible D gene (5 bases). The CDR3 is 15 residues long. V lost 1 base, J lost 7 bases, and 13 bases lay in between. CDR1 and CDR2 (germline): SGHTA, FQGNSA. The CDR3 nucleotides read TGTGCCAGCAGCTTAGGGGTCAGGGAAAACGGGGAGCTGTTTTTT. Translation gives CASSLGVRENGELFF.

This clone was detected a few times. V usage is TRBV6-4 and J usage is TRBJ1-6; no clear D. The V gene's germline CDR1 is MRHNA and CDR2 SNTAGT. Trimming took 2 bases from V and 10 from J, leaving 12 bases between them. CDR3 length equals 14 residues. The CDR3 nucleotides read TGTGCCAGCAGTGACGGGTTAATCGGATCACCCCTCCACTTT. Translating gives CASSDGLIGSPLHF.

The chain uses TRBV19 and TRBJ1-5; 7 nucleotides line up with TRBD1. The CDR3 length is 15 residues. Germline CDR1 and CDR2: LNHDA and SQIVND (reference sequence). The trim removed 3 bases at V and 4 bases at J, leaving 6 bases unmatched. CDR3 in amino acids: CASSIAPGQNQPQHF. The CDR3 nucleotides read TGTGCCAGTAGTATTGCCCCGGGACAGAATCAGCCCCAGCATTTT. The entire variable domain, with the rest obtained from reference TRBV19 and TRBJ1-5, is as follows: DGGITQSPKYLFRKEGQNVTLSCEQNLNHDAMYWYRQDPGQGLRLIYYSQIVNDFQKGDIAEGYSVSREKKESFPLTVTSAQKNPTAFYLCASSIAPGQNQPQHFGDGTRLSIL.

The chain recombines TRBV11-3 with TRBJ2-7; D might be TRBD2 (5 bases). This CDR3 spans 14 amino acids. The V gene's germline CDR1 is SGHNT and CDR2 YENEEA. Between the trimmed V and J ends, which lost 5 bases and 3 bases, there was a span of 14 bases. The DNA for the CDR3 is TGTGCCAGCAGCCAAGAGGTACTAGTCTACGAGCAGTACTTC. Protein: CASSQEVLVYEQYF.

The chain is built from TRBV5-4 and TRBJ1-1; D not certain. The CDR3 length is 15 residues. V was pared by 4 bases and J by 4 bases, with 17 bases between. Germline-derived CDR1 and CDR2 are SGHNT and YYREEE (reference sequence). The CDR3 nucleotides are TGTGCCAGCAGCCAAGATAGTGGCCTACCCACTGAAGCTTTCTTT. This sequence encodes CASSQDSGLPTEAFF.

The chain employs TRBV30 and TRBJ2-5; D call uncertain. CDR3 length: 11 amino acids. Looked up from germline, CDR1 is GTSNPN and CDR2 is SVGIG (reference sequence). Trimming took off 0 bases at V and 5 bases at J, with 4 bases between the two ends. The DNA of the CDR3 is TGTGCCTGGAGTGTAAGGGAGACCCAGTACTTC. Translated, it gives CAWSVRETQYF.

The CDR3 reads CASSLGTGVSTEAFF. CDR3 sequence (DNA): TGTGCCAGCTCCCTCGGGACAGGGGTGTCCACTGAAGCTTTCTTT. V gene TRBV18 combines with J gene TRBJ1-1; TRBD1 agrees at 10 bases. Germline V lookup: CDR1 KGHSH, CDR2 LQKENI. The CDR3 extends over 15 amino acids. V was clipped by 6 bases and J by 4 bases; unmatched bases: 8.

The gene calls are TRBV6-1 and TRBJ1-3, with D unclear. The CDR3 runs 15 residues. The V end was cut by 2 bases, the J end by 2 bases, with 10 bases between. Germline V gene lookup returns CDR1 MNHNS and CDR2 SASEGT. DNA for the CDR3: TGTGCCAGCAGTGAAATAACCACCGCTGGAAACACCATATATTTT. Its protein product is CASSEITTAGNTIYF.

The rearrangement uses TRBV6-5 and TRBJ2-7; no firm D call. Trimming stripped 4 bases from V and 3 bases from J, with 10 bases between. The CDR3 consists of 13 residues. Looked up from germline, CDR1 is MNHEY and CDR2 is SVGAGI. The CDR3: CASSFVDGYEQYF. CDR3 nucleotide sequence: TGTGCCAGCAGTTTTGTGGACGGCTACGAGCAGTACTTC.

The rearrangement joins TRBV7-2 to TRBJ2-1; TRBD2 agrees at 13 bases. Losses at the gene ends were 5 bases for V and 8 bases for J; bases not matched to a gene: 9. The CDR3 is 16 amino acids. Germline CDR1 SGHTA, CDR2 FQGNSA. CDR3 amino acids: CASSPVLAGGPYEQFF. The DNA for the CDR3 is TGTGCCAGCAGCCCCGTACTAGCGGGGGGGCCCTATGAGCAGTTCTTC.

The J gene is TRBJ2-3, the V gene TRBV6-5; D may be TRBD2 (8 bases). Germline CDR1 MNHEY, CDR2 SVGAGI. V was shortened by 4 bases and J by 9 bases, with 23 bases between the two germline ends. This CDR3 contains 16 residues. The CDR3: CASSSEGAGGHLTQYF. In DNA form, the CDR3 reads TGTGCCAGCAGTTCCGAGGGGGCGGGGGGTCATCTCACGCAGTATTTT.

The V gene is TRBV10-3, the J gene TRBJ2-3; TRBD2 agrees at 12 bases. The trim removed 0 bases at V and 4 bases at J, leaving 11 bases unmatched. From germline, CDR1 is ENHRY and CDR2 SYGVKD. The CDR3 loop spans 19 amino acids. The CDR3 DNA is TGTGCCATCAGTGAGTCAGAGGGGCGGACTAGCGGGGCGTCAGATACGCAGTATTTT. It translates to CAISESEGRTSGASDTQYF.